The clone carrying this TCR beta chain was found a few times. The data derive from a study of response to subunit inactivated influenza vaccine. The length of the CDR3 is 15 residues. With 4 bases clipped from V and 5 bases from J, the junction kept 7 bases outside the gene matches. Germline values: CDR1 MDHEN, CDR2 SYDVKM. From the RT-PCR reads, TCRdb called clonotypes with MiXCR, one entry per CDR3 protein. The sample consists of about 190,000 distinct CDR3 sequences, around 15% of them appearing once. Source: CD8+ T cells sorted from PBMCs, taken about 5 days after vaccination. This receptor was identified in a man aged 45-65 years who received an inactivated influenza vaccine. This chain connects TRBV28 to TRBJ2-5, with 10 bases identical to TRBD1. The CDR3 nucleotides read TGTGCCAGCAGTTCACAACTGACAGGGGGCGAGACCCAGTACTTC. The encoded protein is CASSSQLTGGETQYF.